This is a list of T cell receptor beta chains from one sample in a study of blood T cell repertoires in COVID-19. This table comes from immunoSEQ multiplex PCR, and its TCRdb copy is limited to in-frame clones, with some not included. Counted here are approximately 77,000 clones, 80% to 90% occurring once; the ten biggest clones make up about 20%. The sample taken for sequencing was peripheral blood. Every receptor here comes from a woman aged 60 to 75 with acute or convalescent COVID-19. Both conserved end residues are part of each CDR3. D genes are given only for firm matches. A row's size may be missing; if present it is once, few, many or a size class.

d_call clone_size j_call v_call cdr3_nt cdr3_aa
- - TRBJ1-2 TRBV18 TGTGCCAGCTCGGCCGGGACACAGCCTAACTATGGCTACACCTTC CASSAGTQPNYGYTF
- - TRBJ1-6 TRBV6-1 TGTGCCAGCAGTGACAGGGGTGGCTCACCCCTCCACTTT CASSDRGGSPLHF
- - TRBJ1-5 TRBV12-3/TRBV12-4 TGTGCCAGCAGTTTCCGGAGCAATCAGCCCCAGCATTTT CASSFRSNQPQHF
TRBD2 - TRBJ2-1 TRBV30 TGTGCCTGGAGCCAACTAGCGGGGGGGATAAGGTCCCACAATGAGCAGTTCTTC CAWSQLAGGIRSHNEQFF
- - TRBJ1-5 TRBV5-1 TGCGCCAGCATGGGCAGGAATGAAAGTTATAGCAATCAGCCCCAGCATTTT CASMGRNESYSNQPQHF
- - TRBJ1-3 TRBV5-1 TGCGCCAGCAGCCCTTATCGGGGGGGTACGACGCAGGGAAACACCATATATTTT CASSPYRGGTTQGNTIYF
- - TRBJ1-1 TRBV10-3 TGTGCCATCAGGAAGGGGGACACTGAAGCTTTCTTT CAIRKGDTEAFF
TRBD1 - TRBJ1-1 TRBV5-1 TGCGCCAGCAAAGGGTCAGGGGGACACACTGAAGCTTTCTTT CASKGSGGHTEAFF
TRBD1 - TRBJ1-5 TRBV19 TGTGCCAGCAGGTCAGGGGGCGGTCAGCCCCAGCATTTT CASRSGGGQPQHF
TRBD1 - TRBJ2-5 TRBV19 TGTGCCAGTAGTATTAGCCGGACAGGGAGAGAGACCCAGTACTTC CASSISRTGRETQYF
- - TRBJ1-5 TRBV3-1/TRBV3-2 TGTGCCAGCAGCCCTAACCGGTTCAATCAGCCCCAGCATTTT CASSPNRFNQPQHF
- many TRBJ1-1 TRBV29-1 TGCAGCGTTGAAGATTGGGCGAACACTGAAGCTTTCTTT CSVEDWANTEAFF
TRBD1 - TRBJ2-5 TRBV7-8 TGTGCCAGCAGCTCCTCGACAGGGTCCCAAGAGACCCAGTACTTC CASSSSTGSQETQYF
TRBD2 few TRBJ2-1 TRBV30 TGTGCCTGGATGGGGGGGAGACCAGGTTTGCTCTCCGATGAGCAGTTCTTC CAWMGGRPGLLSDEQFF
- - TRBJ1-5 TRBV19 TGTGCCAGTAGACTAGAACAGCTACAGAATCAGCCCCAGCATTTT CASRLEQLQNQPQHF
TRBD1 - TRBJ2-2 TRBV5-1 TGCGCCAGCAGCTTAAATGGACAGGGTATAACCACCGGGGAGCTGTTTTTT CASSLNGQGITTGELFF
- - TRBJ1-1 TRBV19 TGTGCCAGTAGTATTAGAGGGAGCACTGAAGCTTTCTTT CASSIRGSTEAFF
TRBD1 - TRBJ2-5 TRBV7-8 TGTGCCAGCAGCTCCGGACAGGTTCAAGAGACCCAGTACTTC CASSSGQVQETQYF
TRBD1 - TRBJ1-4 TRBV19 TGTGCCAGTAGACTAACAGGGGGAAGAACTAATGAAAAACTGTTTTTT CASRLTGGRTNEKLFF
- - TRBJ1-3 TRBV28 TGTGCCAGCATCTCGCAGGGGCCTGGAAACACCATATATTTT CASISQGPGNTIYF
- - TRBJ2-4 TRBV6-5 TGTGCCAGCAGTCCTACCTCTTTAGCCAAAAACATTCAGTACTTC CASSPTSLAKNIQYF
- - TRBJ2-7 TRBV7-9 TGTGCCAGCAGCCCCCGGGTAAGCGAGCAGTACTTC CASSPRVSEQYF
- once TRBJ2-1 TRBV6-6 TGTGCCAGCAGTTACTCCATGACTAGCAATGAGCAGTTCTTC CASSYSMTSNEQFF
TRBD1 - TRBJ1-2 TRBV5-4 TGTGCCAGCAGACCGGGACAGGCAAACTATGGCTACACCTTC CASRPGQANYGYTF
TRBD2 - TRBJ2-7 TRBV7-2 TGTGCCAGCAGCGTCACTAGCGGGGGGACCTACGAGCAGTACTTC CASSVTSGGTYEQYF
- - TRBJ1-1 TRBV6-5 TGTGCCAGCAGTTACAGCGGGCGGAACACTGAAGCTTTCTTT CASSYSGRNTEAFF
- - TRBJ1-2 TRBV14 TGTGCCAGCAGCCAAGACCCCCGACACGCGAACTATGGCTACACCTTC CASSQDPRHANYGYTF
- - TRBJ1-3 TRBV12-3/TRBV12-4 TGTGCCACCGGGAGGACGGTGGGAAACACCATATATTTT CATGRTVGNTIYF
TRBD1 few TRBJ1-6 TRBV5-8 TGTGCCAGCAGCTCGGGACAGGTTTATAATTCACCCCTCCACTTT CASSSGQVYNSPLHF
- - TRBJ1-2 TRBV7-8 TGTGCCAGCAGCTTAGCGACCGGAGGGACCAGTGGCTACACCTTC CASSLATGGTSGYTF
- - TRBJ2-5 TRBV7-7 TGTGCTAGCAGCTTAGGACACGAAGAGACCCAGTACTTC CASSLGHEETQYF
- - TRBJ2-1 TRBV5-1 TGCGCCAGCAGCTTCTCTTCAAGGGGCTACAATGAGCAGTTCTTC CASSFSSRGYNEQFF